This entry lists 5 T cell receptor beta chains sequenced from one sample in a study of T cells in Graves' hyperthyroidism and ophthalmopathy. Amplified TCR beta CDR3 regions came from RNA transcripts. TCR CDR3 regions were first amplified by RT-PCR with HTBI primers. Each CDR3 protein gets one entry after TCRdb re-called the multiplex PCR reads with MiXCR. The repertoire holds 550,000 to 850,000 distinct CDR3 sequences, roughly a sixth seen once, with 16% in the top ten. Material for sequencing was blood. The source of these receptors is a woman between 50 and 59 years old with Graves' hyperthyroidism that later progressed to Graves' ophthalmopathy.

The V call is TRBV10-3, the J call TRBJ2-2; 8 bases are a match to TRBD1. J gave up 2 bases and V 5 bases, and 7 bases lay outside the gene matches. Germline V lookup: CDR1 ENHRY, CDR2 SYGVKD. The CDR3 length is 16 residues. The CDR3 region has the DNA TGTGCCATCAGTCCCGTGACAGGGGTTAACACCGGGGAGCTGTTTTTT. Protein sequence: CAISPVTGVNTGELFF.

This clonotype showed up many times. The V call is TRBV5-1, the J call TRBJ2-1; maybe TRBD2 (6 bases). There are 15 residues in the CDR3. V lost 6 bases and J lost 0, with 13 bases in between. The germline CDR1 and CDR2 sequences are SGHRS and YFSETQ. In DNA, the CDR3 is TGCGCCAGCACGGAGGAGGGGCCCTCCTACAATGAGCAGTTCTTC. Encoded protein: CASTEEGPSYNEQFF.

This clonotype was seen only a few times. The chain links TRBV5-1 to TRBJ1-1; tentative D call: TRBD1 (6 bases). The CDR3 covers 14 residues. Trimming took 7 bases from V and 1 from J, leaving 14 bases between them. Germline values: CDR1 SGHRS, CDR2 YFSETQ. The CDR3 sequence is CASGRDTANTEAFF. In DNA form, the CDR3 reads TGCGCCAGCGGCCGGGACACAGCGAACACTGAAGCTTTCTTT.

This clonotype has at least ten counts. V is TRBV27 and J is TRBJ2-5, with 10 bases that match TRBD1. The ends lost 7 bases at V and 6 bases at J; junction bases unmatched: 11. Germline V gene sequence: CDR1 MNHEY, CDR2 SMNVEV (reference sequence). The CDR3 has 15 residues. The CDR3 bases are TGTGCCAGCAAACCGCAGACAGGGGGCGGGAAGACCCAGTACTTC. Translating it yields CASKPQTGGGKTQYF.

Concerning this clonotype: One end of the junction varies from germline; a read error may be responsible. The V and J genes are TRBV3-1 and TRBJ1-2; D not certain. The germline V gene has CDR1 LGHDT and CDR2 YNNKEL (reference sequence). The CDR3 extends over 16 amino acids. The DNA of the CDR3 is TGTGCCAGCAGCGAAGATCCGGGCACCCTGGGATATGGCTACACCTTC. Encoded protein: CASSEDPGTLGYGYTF.